The rows below give T cell receptor beta chains drawn from one sample of a study of lymphopenia after photon versus proton radiotherapy. Profiling relied on immunoSEQ multiplex PCR, and the TCRdb table lists in-frame clones only, not all of them. The repertoire has thousands of clones, 70% to 90% of them found once; the top ten carry 20% to 25%. This specimen was peripheral blood, taken from a patient treated with photon-based radiotherapy. These receptors came from an older man with cholangiocarcinoma. CDR3s include the opening cysteine and the closing phenylalanine or tryptophan.

v_gene	len	CDR3aa
TRBV2	14	CASTWTGGAEKLFF
TRBV5-5	15	CASSLEGGNTYEQYF
TRBV6-5	13	CASSPGQGGEQYF
TRBV6-1	14	CASSDTRTVNEQYF
TRBV11-2	13	CASSLGAYNEQFF
TRBV28	10	CASMGDGYTF
TRBV2	15	CASSEWGQGTYGYTF
TRBV14	14	CASSQGIFTDTQYF
TRBV5-1	14	CASSLPDLAETQYF
TRBV15	14	CATRGHSDYNEQFF
TRBV6-1	14	CASSGPGGANVLTF
TRBV18	14	CASSRRGEGETQYF
TRBV30	17	CAWSVMAVGRNNEKLFF
TRBV7-9	14	CASSLASGFQTQYF
TRBV19	16	CASSIWRGANTGELFF
TRBV6-6	15	CASRRGGRADTEAFF
TRBV6-6	15	CASSYDRGRNYGYTF
TRBV5-1	15	CASSLEGARNSPLHF
TRBV30	16	CAWRFPRRPNTGELFF
TRBV10-2	16	CASSESYGTGTSEQYF
TRBV27	16	CASSSIGTENNQPQHF
TRBV28	15	CASSPRPALNTEAFF
TRBV5-8	16	CASSVFTGRNNSPLHF
TRBV5-1	15	CASSLWGQGQTEAFF
TRBV29-1	15	CSVTTPGGRNQPQHF
TRBV19	16	CASRLMPQGRGTEAFF
TRBV6-1	15	CASSEGRAGYDEQFF
TRBV19	15	CASSPNLGQGAGYTF
TRBV18	14	CASSPAWANTEAFF
TRBV5-4	15	CASNPQRGNGNEQFF
TRBV28	12	CASWDRGKGYTF
TRBV5-1	15	CASSAGTGGKTQQYF
TRBV6-5	15	CASSPRGGVSYEQYF
TRBV7-9	14	CASSSAGAATEAFF
TRBV5-8	13	CASSLGTVETQYF
TRBV18	16	CASSPPGTGGSGELFF
TRBV6-6	15	CASRPLTWGNTEAFF
TRBV4-1	17	CASSQSIVRGPNEKLFF
TRBV7-6	15	CASSSLGGFRETQYF
TRBV19	13	CASSTVMGGGYTF
TRBV30	13	CAWRREGANVLTF
TRBV7-6	15	CASSLRTTLGNEQFF
TRBV11-2	14	CASSRQPQYTEAFF
TRBV7-9	14	CASRQTGANTEAFF
TRBV18	12	CASSPQGWEQYF
TRBV5-4	13	CASSLISTGELFF
TRBV30	15	CAWSVDLGRGNTIYF
TRBV15	12	CATSRTKETQYF
TRBV9	15	CASSVGGGVNTEAFF
TRBV27	13	CASSLEGGTEAFF
TRBV6-1	16	CASSEIAGWGSYEQYF
TRBV27	14	CASRASGGTYSQYF
TRBV6-1	15	CASSVSGINYNEQFF
TRBV7-9	13	CASSFPGVETQYF
TRBV4-1	15	CASSQDWGGADTQYF